A selection of T cell receptor beta chains follows, all from one sample in a study of STAT5B mutations in CD4+ large granular lymphocyte leukemia. Sequencing was performed with immunoSEQ multiplex PCR; in TCRdb, only in-frame clones are kept and a portion is missing. The table lists over 30,000 clones, 76% of them singletons. The sample consisted of CD4+ T cells from blood buffy coats. All receptors come from a human donor in good health. Each CDR3 is given with its conserved first and last residue. Each record gives: CDR3 protein, CDR3 DNA, D gene, V gene, clone size, J gene. A D gene is named only where the DNA matches it firmly. The size field is filled for only some rows; it gives once, few, many or a size class.

CASSFTNWARGNTIYF,TGTGCCAGCAGCTTCACCAATTGGGCCAGAGGGAACACCATATATTTT,.,TRBV11-3,.,TRBJ1-3
CASSNRASSYFEQFF,TGTGCCAGCAGTAACAGGGCCAGCTCCTACTTTGAGCAGTTCTTC,.,TRBV6-6,.,TRBJ2-1
CASRRLVDEQYF,TGTGCCAGCAGACGACTAGTAGACGAGCAGTACTTC,.,TRBV6-1,.,TRBJ2-7
CASSEQGGTDTQYF,TGTGCCAGCAGTGAACAGGGGGGCACAGATACGCAGTATTTT,TRBD1,TRBV2,.,TRBJ2-3
CASRQGSYGYTF,TGTGCCAGCAGACAGGGCAGCTATGGCTACACCTTC,.,TRBV2,.,TRBJ1-2
CASSLEFSANTGELFF,TGTGCCAGCAGCTTAGAGTTCAGTGCGAACACCGGGGAGCTGTTTTTT,.,TRBV7-9,.,TRBJ2-2
CASSSVGADTQYF,TGTGCCAGCAGTTCAGTTGGCGCAGATACGCAGTATTTT,.,TRBV6-6,.,TRBJ2-3
CAISGDPYEKLFF,TGTGCCATCAGTGGGGACCCGTATGAAAAACTGTTTTTT,.,TRBV10-3,.,TRBJ1-4
CASSLDPSQLAKNIQYF,TGCGCCAGCAGCTTGGACCCGAGTCAGCTAGCCAAAAACATTCAGTACTTC,.,TRBV5-1,.,TRBJ2-4
CASSQKAGGSGETQYF,TGTGCCAGCAGCCAAAAAGCGGGGGGATCTGGGGAGACCCAGTACTTC,TRBD2,TRBV14,.,TRBJ2-5
CASSKKATALEQYF,TGTGCCAGCAGCAAAAAAGCCACGGCGCTCGAGCAGTACTTC,.,TRBV21-1,.,TRBJ2-7
CASSSALQETQYF,TGTGCCAGCAGCTCAGCCCTCCAAGAGACCCAGTACTTC,.,TRBV5-4,.,TRBJ2-5
CASIPDRVGGYTF,TGTGCCAGCATCCCCGACAGGGTGGGTGGCTACACCTTC,TRBD1,TRBV5-5,.,TRBJ1-2
CASSFEGQGQPKAFF,TGTGCCAGCAGTTTCGAGGGTCAAGGACAGCCTAAAGCTTTCTTT,.,TRBV6-6,.,TRBJ1-1
CASSQGRKNTEAFF,TGTGCCAGCAGCCAGGGGAGGAAGAACACTGAAGCTTTCTTT,.,TRBV14,.,TRBJ1-1
CASSLVGQNYGYTF,TGCGCCAGCAGCTTGGTTGGACAGAACTATGGCTACACCTTC,.,TRBV5-1,.,TRBJ1-2
CASSLEGVGNQPQHF,TGCGCCAGCAGCTTGGAGGGCGTGGGCAATCAGCCCCAGCATTTT,.,TRBV5-1,.,TRBJ1-5
CATTEGPAYEQYF,TGTGCCACCACCGAAGGGCCTGCCTACGAGCAGTACTTC,.,TRBV15,.,TRBJ2-7
CASSVAGSSRTQYF,TGTGCCAGCAGCGTAGCCGGGTCGTCGCGGACCCAGTACTTC,.,TRBV9,.,TRBJ2-5
CASRSSAGGRRSTDTQYF,TGTGCCAGCAGGTCGTCAGCGGGAGGGCGTCGTAGCACAGATACGCAGTATTTT,TRBD2,TRBV5-6,.,TRBJ2-3
CASSQVDVPGELFF,TGCGCCAGCAGCCAAGTTGATGTACCCGGGGAGCTGTTTTTT,.,TRBV4-3,.,TRBJ2-2
CAISEPGGNSYGYTF,TGTGCCATCAGTGAGCCGGGGGGGAACAGCTATGGCTACACCTTC,.,TRBV10-3,.,TRBJ1-2
CASSQGFAGELFF,TGCGCCAGCAGCCAAGGGTTCGCCGGGGAGCTGTTTTTT,.,TRBV4-3,.,TRBJ2-2
CASSLGASGRVDEQFF,TGTGCCAGCAGCTTAGGGGCTAGCGGGAGAGTGGATGAGCAGTTCTTC,TRBD2,TRBV11-3,few,TRBJ2-1
CASSSQPGQGTGELFF,TGTGCCAGCAGTTCCCAACCGGGACAGGGTACCGGGGAGCTGTTTTTT,TRBD1,TRBV6-4,few,TRBJ2-2
CASSEVPEDHNEQFF,TGTGCCAGCAGTGAAGTTCCTGAAGATCACAATGAGCAGTTCTTC,.,TRBV6-1,.,TRBJ2-1
CASSRDRAYEQYF,TGTGCCAGCAGCCGGGACAGAGCCTACGAGCAGTACTTC,TRBD1,TRBV27,.,TRBJ2-7
CASSRTDEQYF,TGTGCCAGCAGCCGGACAGACGAGCAGTACTTC,.,TRBV2,.,TRBJ2-7
CATSRDPRGEKLFF,TGTGCCACCAGCAGAGATCCGCGCGGTGAAAAACTGTTTTTT,.,TRBV15,.,TRBJ1-4
CSVAPGGKSSPTDTQYF,TGCAGCGTCGCCCCGGGGGGAAAATCTTCTCCCACAGATACGCAGTATTTT,TRBD2,TRBV29-1,.,TRBJ2-3
CASSLSGGTNQPQHF,TGTGCCAGCAGCTTATCTGGGGGGACGAATCAGCCCCAGCATTTT,.,TRBV7-2,.,TRBJ1-5
CASSPSEGREQYF,TGTGCCAGCTCACCATCAGAAGGGCGCGAGCAGTACTTC,.,TRBV18,.,TRBJ2-7
CASTPVGGANYGYTF,TGTGCCAGTACCCCGGTAGGGGGCGCGAACTATGGCTACACCTTC,TRBD1,TRBV7-9,.,TRBJ1-2
CASSSRRVGEKLFF,TGTGCCAGCAGTTCCCGCAGGGTTGGGGAAAAACTGTTTTTT,.,TRBV27,.,TRBJ1-4
CASSLFQGSSGPYEQYF,TGCGCCAGCAGCTTGTTCCAGGGCAGTTCTGGTCCCTACGAGCAGTACTTC,.,TRBV5-1,.,TRBJ2-7
CASSRDIGGTEAFF,TGCGCCAGCAGCCGAGACATCGGGGGCACTGAAGCTTTCTTT,.,TRBV5-1,.,TRBJ1-1
CASSQDFATTNEKLFF,TGCGCCAGCAGCCAAGATTTTGCTACAACTAATGAAAAACTGTTTTTT,.,TRBV4-3,.,TRBJ1-4
CASSPTDFSGYTF,TGTGCCAGCTCACCCACGGACTTCAGCGGCTACACCTTC,.,TRBV18,.,TRBJ1-2
CASSPRDSSTEAFF,TGTGCCAGCAGTCCCCGGGACAGTTCCACTGAAGCTTTCTTT,TRBD1,TRBV27,.,TRBJ1-1
CASSPGVTTNHYGYTF,TGTGCCAGCAGCCCGGGGGTGACCACAAACCACTATGGCTACACCTTC,.,TRBV5-6,.,TRBJ1-2
CASSSPLMTSGRVETQYF,TGTGCCAGCAGCTCCCCCCTTATGACTAGCGGGAGGGTCGAAACGCAGTATTTT,TRBD2,TRBV7-2,.,TRBJ2-3
CASSPWTSGPYEQYF,TGTGCCAGCAGCCCGTGGACTAGCGGTCCCTACGAGCAGTACTTC,TRBD2,TRBV11-2,.,TRBJ2-7
CASSYTGQGANPSYNEQFF,TGTGCCAGCAGCTATACGGGACAGGGGGCCAACCCATCCTACAATGAGCAGTTCTTC,TRBD1,TRBV7-3,.,TRBJ2-1
CASSLPRGGGSLGNEQFF,TGCGCCAGCAGCTTGCCCCGCGGCGGGGGGAGTCTTGGAAATGAGCAGTTCTTC,TRBD2,TRBV5-1,.,TRBJ2-1
CASSKGRIRDRVAKVDEQYF,TGTGCCAGCAGCAAAGGACGCATTCGGGACAGGGTAGCTAAGGTCGACGAGCAGTACTTC,.,TRBV21-1,.,TRBJ2-7